A selection of T cell receptor beta chains follows, all from one sample in a study of PD-L1 blockade in urothelial cancer. The table came from immunoSEQ multiplex PCR; TCRdb's copy has only in-frame clones and leaves some out. This sample has 53,000 or so clones, with around 88% found just once. This sample comprised PBMCs, obtained around atezolizumab (anti-PD-L1) treatment. The source of these receptors is a man aged 60-69 years with urothelial cancer. Both conserved end residues are part of each CDR3. The order of the fields is CDR3 DNA, CDR3 protein, clone size, D gene, V gene, J gene. D genes are given only for firm matches. Expanded clones get a size class; other rows say once, few or many, or leave the size out.

DNA: TGCGCCAGCAGACTTTTTTTCTTGGAGACCAATCAGCCCCAGCATTTT
CDR3: CASRLFFLETNQPQHF
size: NA
D: NA
V: TRBV4-1
J: TRBJ1-5

DNA: TGTGCCAGCAGCTTGGTTGGAGGTTCGAACACCGGGGAGCTGTTTTTT
CDR3: CASSLVGGSNTGELFF
size: NA
D: NA
V: TRBV5-4
J: TRBJ2-2

DNA: TGTGCCAGCAGCGTAGGGCGTCTAGCGGACGTAGAGGATGAGCAGTTCTTC
CDR3: CASSVGRLADVEDEQFF
size: NA
D: TRBD2
V: TRBV9
J: TRBJ2-1

DNA: TGTGCCAGCAGCTTAGATGTGGGGGCCGGCACTGAAGCTTTCTTT
CDR3: CASSLDVGAGTEAFF
size: few
D: NA
V: TRBV11-2
J: TRBJ1-1

DNA: TGTGCCATCAGTTTTCGGGAGTCCTACGAGCAGTACTTC
CDR3: CAISFRESYEQYF
size: NA
D: NA
V: TRBV10-3
J: TRBJ2-7

DNA: TGTGCCAGCAGCGTAGACGACAGGGGGACCTCCTATGGCTACACCTTC
CDR3: CASSVDDRGTSYGYTF
size: NA
D: TRBD1
V: TRBV9
J: TRBJ1-2

DNA: TGTGCCAGTAGTATATTCCGGAGCTCTGGAAACACCATATATTTT
CDR3: CASSIFRSSGNTIYF
size: NA
D: NA
V: TRBV19
J: TRBJ1-3

DNA: TGTGCCAGCAGCTACCCTGGGAGCTACGAGCAGTACTTC
CDR3: CASSYPGSYEQYF
size: few
D: NA
V: TRBV11-3
J: TRBJ2-7

DNA: TGTGCCAGCAGCTCGACTCGACTAGCTTCCCTATACAATGAGCAGTTCTTC
CDR3: CASSSTRLASLYNEQFF
size: NA
D: TRBD2
V: TRBV7-9
J: TRBJ2-1

DNA: TGCGCCAGCAGCCAAGATACAGGGTTGAGCACTGAAGCTTTCTTT
CDR3: CASSQDTGLSTEAFF
size: NA
D: NA
V: TRBV4-3
J: TRBJ1-1

DNA: TGCGCCAGCAGCTTGCTCTCAGAGACCCAGTACTTC
CDR3: CASSLLSETQYF
size: NA
D: NA
V: TRBV5-1
J: TRBJ2-5

DNA: TGTGCCAGCAGCGAATACGGGACAAAAAACACTGAAGCTTTCTTT
CDR3: CASSEYGTKNTEAFF
size: NA
D: NA
V: TRBV7-2
J: TRBJ1-1

DNA: TGTGCCAGTAGTCTCAAGCGGGAGGCCGACGAGCAGTACTTC
CDR3: CASSLKREADEQYF
size: NA
D: TRBD2
V: TRBV19
J: TRBJ2-7

DNA: TGTGCCATCAGTGAGGCAAGCGGCGCCCCCTACGAGCAGTACTTC
CDR3: CAISEASGAPYEQYF
size: few
D: NA
V: TRBV10-3
J: TRBJ2-7

DNA: TGTGCCAGCAGCGAAGACAGGGGTTGGGTCGGGGAGCTGTTTTTT
CDR3: CASSEDRGWVGELFF
size: NA
D: TRBD1
V: TRBV11-2
J: TRBJ2-2

DNA: TGTGCCAGCAGTGAATATCTATACAATGAGCAGTTCTTC
CDR3: CASSEYLYNEQFF
size: NA
D: NA
V: TRBV25-1
J: TRBJ2-1

DNA: TGTGCCTGGAGTCGAAGGGGAGGTGGTGAAGCTTTCTTT
CDR3: CAWSRRGGGEAFF
size: NA
D: NA
V: TRBV30
J: TRBJ1-1

DNA: TGTGCCAGCAGTGAACTGTCAGGAAAACTCACAGATACGCAGTATTTT
CDR3: CASSELSGKLTDTQYF
size: NA
D: NA
V: TRBV2
J: TRBJ2-3

DNA: TGTGCCATCAGTGAAAGGGTAGCGGGAGTCAGGGAGACCCAGTACTTC
CDR3: CAISERVAGVRETQYF
size: NA
D: TRBD2
V: TRBV10-3
J: TRBJ2-5

DNA: TGTGCCAGCAGCTTAAATTCCGGCACAGATACGCAGTATTTT
CDR3: CASSLNSGTDTQYF
size: NA
D: NA
V: TRBV7-3
J: TRBJ2-3

DNA: TGTGCCAGCAGTTTCACTAGCGGGAAATACAATGAGCAGTTCTTC
CDR3: CASSFTSGKYNEQFF
size: NA
D: TRBD2
V: TRBV6-7
J: TRBJ2-1

DNA: TGTGCCACCAGCAGGGACAGTCTATTCAATCAGCCCCAGCATTTT
CDR3: CATSRDSLFNQPQHF
size: NA
D: NA
V: TRBV15
J: TRBJ1-5

DNA: TGTGCCAGCAGTTACTCCGGACAGGGGGCGGGAACTGAAGCTTTCTTT
CDR3: CASSYSGQGAGTEAFF
size: few
D: TRBD1
V: TRBV6-5
J: TRBJ1-1

DNA: TGTGCCAGCAGCTTTGAGATTCAGCCCCAGCATTTT
CDR3: CASSFEIQPQHF
size: NA
D: NA
V: TRBV7-8
J: TRBJ1-5

DNA: TGTGCCAGCAGTCAAGGCCGCAGGGGACAAGCTTTCTTT
CDR3: CASSQGRRGQAFF
size: NA
D: NA
V: TRBV6-1
J: TRBJ1-1

DNA: TGTGCCAGCAGACGGGACAGGGGGCATCATGAAAAACTGTTTTTT
CDR3: CASRRDRGHHEKLFF
size: NA
D: TRBD1
V: TRBV6-6
J: TRBJ1-4

DNA: TGTGCCAGCAGATCGGCAGATACGCAGTATTTT
CDR3: CASRSADTQYF
size: NA
D: NA
V: TRBV7-9
J: TRBJ2-3

DNA: TGTGCCAGCTCACCCTCTACCACGGTTCGGGAGACCCAGTACTTC
CDR3: CASSPSTTVRETQYF
size: NA
D: NA
V: TRBV18
J: TRBJ2-5

DNA: TGTGCCAGCAGTGAAGCGCTAGGTACTACCTTCTCCTACGAGCAGTACTTC
CDR3: CASSEALGTTFSYEQYF
size: NA
D: NA
V: TRBV2
J: TRBJ2-7

DNA: TGTGCCAGCTCACCACCCTCTGGGAGGATCGGGGAGCTGTTTTTT
CDR3: CASSPPSGRIGELFF
size: once
D: NA
V: TRBV18
J: TRBJ2-2

DNA: TGCGCCAGCTCATGGGGGGGGTTGTATGAGCAGTTCTTC
CDR3: CASSWGGLYEQFF
size: NA
D: TRBD2
V: TRBV5-1
J: TRBJ2-1

DNA: TGTGCCTGGACCCGGACGGCTCGGGATGGGTACGAGCAGTACTTC
CDR3: CAWTRTARDGYEQYF
size: once
D: NA
V: TRBV30
J: TRBJ2-7

DNA: TGTGCCAGTACCTTCTCTGACAGTCGCACTGAAGCTTTCTTT
CDR3: CASTFSDSRTEAFF
size: NA
D: NA
V: TRBV19
J: TRBJ1-1

DNA: TGTGCCAGCTCACCACCCTTGGGGGGAAGCGGCTACACCTTC
CDR3: CASSPPLGGSGYTF
size: NA
D: NA
V: TRBV18
J: TRBJ1-2

DNA: TGTGCCAGCAGCCCCAGGGGTGGCTACACCTTC
CDR3: CASSPRGGYTF
size: NA
D: NA
V: TRBV7-2
J: TRBJ1-2

DNA: TGTGCCAGCAGCTTAGTTAGGCAGACTGCAACTAATGAAAAACTGTTTTTT
CDR3: CASSLVRQTATNEKLFF
size: few
D: NA
V: TRBV7-9
J: TRBJ1-4

DNA: TGTGCCAGCAGCGGGACAGCGTTCGGTGAAAAACTGTTTTTT
CDR3: CASSGTAFGEKLFF
size: NA
D: NA
V: TRBV9
J: TRBJ1-4

DNA: TGTGCCAGCAGGACGGGTTTACCGGGCACAGATACGCAGTATTTT
CDR3: CASRTGLPGTDTQYF
size: NA
D: NA
V: TRBV11-3
J: TRBJ2-3

DNA: TGTGCCAGCCAGGGAGGGAGACAAGAGACCCAGTACTTC
CDR3: CASQGGRQETQYF
size: NA
D: TRBD2
V: TRBV2
J: TRBJ2-5

DNA: TGTGCCAGCAGCTCTAGACAGGGGACGTCCTACAATGAGCAGTTCTTC
CDR3: CASSSRQGTSYNEQFF
size: NA
D: TRBD1
V: TRBV9
J: TRBJ2-1

DNA: TGTGCCAGCAGCTTAGCATTGCGGTACAATGAGCAGTTCTTC
CDR3: CASSLALRYNEQFF
size: NA
D: NA
V: TRBV7-9
J: TRBJ2-1

DNA: TGTGCCAGCAGCTCCGGAGTTGGCTACACCTTC
CDR3: CASSSGVGYTF
size: once
D: NA
V: TRBV11-3
J: TRBJ1-2

DNA: TGTGCCAGCAGCGCCAGGGACAGGGTCATGAACACTGAAGCTTTCTTT
CDR3: CASSARDRVMNTEAFF
size: few
D: TRBD1
V: TRBV13
J: TRBJ1-1

DNA: TGTGCCAGCAGCACACCGGGACAGACGAACACTGAAGCTTTCTTT
CDR3: CASSTPGQTNTEAFF
size: few
D: TRBD1
V: TRBV9
J: TRBJ1-1

DNA: TGTGCCAGCTCTACCGGGACTAGCGGGGGGTACCAAGAGACCCAGTACTTC
CDR3: CASSTGTSGGYQETQYF
size: NA
D: TRBD2
V: TRBV18
J: TRBJ2-5

DNA: TGTGCCAGCAGCTTAGATAACAGGGTCCTCCACGAATCCTACGAGCAGTACTTC
CDR3: CASSLDNRVLHESYEQYF
size: few
D: NA
V: TRBV5-5
J: TRBJ2-7

DNA: TGTGCCAGCAGCCACGGTAACAGGGGTTTTTCTGGCTACACCTTC
CDR3: CASSHGNRGFSGYTF
size: NA
D: TRBD1
V: TRBV4-2
J: TRBJ1-2

DNA: TGCAGCGTTGAGATAGATGTGGGGGGGGGCATTCAGTACTTC
CDR3: CSVEIDVGGGIQYF
size: NA
D: TRBD2
V: TRBV29-1
J: TRBJ2-4

DNA: TGTGCCAGCAGTTTATTTTCTAGCGGGAGGGCCGGGCAGTATTTT
CDR3: CASSLFSSGRAGQYF
size: NA
D: TRBD2
V: TRBV28
J: TRBJ2-3

DNA: TGTGCCATCAGTGAGGCGACAGAAACCTACAATGAGCAGTTCTTC
CDR3: CAISEATETYNEQFF
size: NA
D: NA
V: TRBV10-3
J: TRBJ2-1

DNA: TGTGCCACCCGGGTGGGGAGCCTCAATTCACCCCTCCACTTT
CDR3: CATRVGSLNSPLHF
size: NA
D: NA
V: TRBV7-8
J: TRBJ1-6

DNA: TGCGCCAGCAGCCTGAGGACAGATGAAAAACTGTTTTTT
CDR3: CASSLRTDEKLFF
size: once
D: NA
V: TRBV5-1
J: TRBJ1-4

DNA: TGTGCCAGTAGTAGCCCGGGACAGTACACTGAAGCTTTCTTT
CDR3: CASSSPGQYTEAFF
size: NA
D: TRBD1
V: TRBV19
J: TRBJ1-1